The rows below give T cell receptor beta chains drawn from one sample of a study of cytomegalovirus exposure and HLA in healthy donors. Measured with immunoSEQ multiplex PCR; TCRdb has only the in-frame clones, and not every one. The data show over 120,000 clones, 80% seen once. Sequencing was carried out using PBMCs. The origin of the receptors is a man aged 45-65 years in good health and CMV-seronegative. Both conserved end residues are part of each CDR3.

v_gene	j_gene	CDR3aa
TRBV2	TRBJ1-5	CARGEGNQPQHF
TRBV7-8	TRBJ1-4	CATTLRKGQDNEKLFF
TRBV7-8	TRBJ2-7	CASSVGSQRTMYEQYF
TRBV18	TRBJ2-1	CASSPLATGGYNEQFF
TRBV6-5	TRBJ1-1	CASSYPGANTEAFF
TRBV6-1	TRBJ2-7	CASTPAGGTYEQYF
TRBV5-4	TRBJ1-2	CASSLEQGAGSGYTF
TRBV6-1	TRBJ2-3	CANRDRGSTDTQYF
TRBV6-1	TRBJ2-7	CASREQGASGEQYF
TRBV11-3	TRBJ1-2	CASTPGENYGYTF
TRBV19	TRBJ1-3	CASSIDSSGNTIYF
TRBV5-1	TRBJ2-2	CASSSSTGYTGELFF
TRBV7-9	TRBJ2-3	CASSRTSGHTDTQYF
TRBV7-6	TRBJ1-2	CASSRLQGDGYTF
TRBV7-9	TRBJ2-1	CASSSQDREKNEQFF
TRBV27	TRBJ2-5	CASSYSGSGFQETQYF
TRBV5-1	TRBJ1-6	CASSLGRDYNSPLHF
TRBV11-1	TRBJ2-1	CASSLDNRAVSYNEQFF
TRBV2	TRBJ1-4	CASRGSDRDNEKLFF
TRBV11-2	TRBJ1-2	CASSLGDRAYGYTF
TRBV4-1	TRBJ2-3	CASSHQGEGADTQYF
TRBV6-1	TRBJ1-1	CASSEAVGGSAEAFF
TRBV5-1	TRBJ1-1	CASSSHQGAYTEAFF
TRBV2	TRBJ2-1	CASSVIGREGEQFF
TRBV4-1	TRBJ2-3	CASSQDSYRGRADTQYF
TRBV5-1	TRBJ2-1	CASSILAGEVNEQFF
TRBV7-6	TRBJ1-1	CASSDRTGSEAFF
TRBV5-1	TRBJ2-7	CASSFGTGGAYEQYF
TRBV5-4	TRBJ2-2	CASSLGAASGDTGELFF
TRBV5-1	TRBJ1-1	CASSLGTDTEAFF
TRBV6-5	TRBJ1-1	CASNERGDTEAFF
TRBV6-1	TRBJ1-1	CGAKQGVGTEAFF
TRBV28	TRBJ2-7	CASSSYGDRERAYEQYF
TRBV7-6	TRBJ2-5	CASSLEAEETQYF
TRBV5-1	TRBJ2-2	CASSLDLAGVTGELFF
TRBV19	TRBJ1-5	CASSAPDWGNQPQHF
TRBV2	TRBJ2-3	CAGGTRNTDTQYF
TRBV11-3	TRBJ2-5	CASSLLAGPYQETQYF
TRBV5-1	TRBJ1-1	CASSPVGGRSTEAFF
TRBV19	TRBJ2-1	CATSPSSYNEQFF